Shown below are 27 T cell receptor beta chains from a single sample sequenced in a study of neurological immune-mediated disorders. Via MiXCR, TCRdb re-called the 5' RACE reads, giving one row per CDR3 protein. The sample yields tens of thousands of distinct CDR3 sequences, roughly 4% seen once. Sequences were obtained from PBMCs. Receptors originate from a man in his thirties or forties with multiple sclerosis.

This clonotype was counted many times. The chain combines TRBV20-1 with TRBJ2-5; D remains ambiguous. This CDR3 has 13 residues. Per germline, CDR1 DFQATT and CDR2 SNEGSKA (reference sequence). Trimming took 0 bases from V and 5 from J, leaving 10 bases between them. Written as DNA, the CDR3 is TGCAGTGCTAGAGACGAGAGGCGGGAGACCCAGTACTTC. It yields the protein CSARDERRETQYF.

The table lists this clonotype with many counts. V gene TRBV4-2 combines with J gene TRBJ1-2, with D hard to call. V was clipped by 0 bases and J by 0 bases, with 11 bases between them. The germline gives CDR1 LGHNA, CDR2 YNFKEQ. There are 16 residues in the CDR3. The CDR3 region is CASSQEARQTNYGYTF. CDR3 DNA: TGTGCCAGCAGCCAAGAAGCGAGGCAGACTAACTATGGCTACACCTTC.

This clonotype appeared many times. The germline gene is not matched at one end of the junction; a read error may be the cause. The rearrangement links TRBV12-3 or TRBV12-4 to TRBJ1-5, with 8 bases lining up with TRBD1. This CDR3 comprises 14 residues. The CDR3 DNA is TGTGCCAGCAGGACGGGACAGGAGAATCAGCCCCAGAATTTT. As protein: CASRTGQENQPQNF.

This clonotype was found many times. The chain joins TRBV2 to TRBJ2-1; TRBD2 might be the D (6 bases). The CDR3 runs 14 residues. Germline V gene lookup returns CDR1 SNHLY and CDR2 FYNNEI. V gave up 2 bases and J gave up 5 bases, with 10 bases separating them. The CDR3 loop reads CASSELRGDNEQFF. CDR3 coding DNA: TGTGCCAGCAGTGAACTCCGCGGGGACAATGAGCAGTTCTTC.

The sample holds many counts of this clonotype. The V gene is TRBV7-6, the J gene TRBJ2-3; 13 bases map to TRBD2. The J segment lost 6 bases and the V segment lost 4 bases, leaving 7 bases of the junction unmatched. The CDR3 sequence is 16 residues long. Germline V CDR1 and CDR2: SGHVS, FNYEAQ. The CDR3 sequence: CASSSAPTSGRDTQYF. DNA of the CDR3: TGTGCCAGCAGCTCTGCCCCGACTAGCGGGAGGGATACGCAGTATTTT.

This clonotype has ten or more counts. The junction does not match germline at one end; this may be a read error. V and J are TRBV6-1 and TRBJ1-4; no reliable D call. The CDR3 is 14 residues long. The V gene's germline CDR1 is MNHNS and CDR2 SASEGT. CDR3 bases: TGTGCCAGCAATGAAGACCGATCTAATGAAAAACTGTTTTTT. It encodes CASNEDRSNEKLFF.

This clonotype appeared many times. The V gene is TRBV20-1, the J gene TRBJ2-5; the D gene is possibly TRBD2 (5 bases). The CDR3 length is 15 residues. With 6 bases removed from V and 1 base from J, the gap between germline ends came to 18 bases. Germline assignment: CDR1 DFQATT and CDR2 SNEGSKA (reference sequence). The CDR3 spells CSARPDFTAQETQYF. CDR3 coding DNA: TGCAGTGCCCGACCGGACTTTACTGCCCAAGAGACCCAGTACTTC.

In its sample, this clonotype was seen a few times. CDR3 protein: CASLTTGTNTEAFF. Here the CDR3 DNA reads TGTGCCAGCCTTACGACAGGGACGAACACTGAAGCTTTCTTT. The chain recombines TRBV28 with TRBJ1-1; 7 nucleotides match TRBD1. This CDR3 spans 14 amino acids. The J segment lost 1 base and the V segment lost 8 bases, leaving 7 bases of the junction unmatched. Germline assignment: CDR1 MDHEN and CDR2 SYDVKM.

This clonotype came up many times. DNA of the CDR3: TGTGCCAGCAGGCAGCGAGGGCATGAGCAGTTCTTC. Amino acids: CASRQRGHEQFF. This chain connects TRBV14 to TRBJ2-1; perhaps TRBD2 as D (5 bases). The length of the CDR3 is 12 residues. Germline V gene sequence: CDR1 SGHDN, CDR2 FVKESK. Trimming removed 6 bases from V and 8 bases from J, with 11 bases in between.

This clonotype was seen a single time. The CDR3: CASSVGTGDTEAFF. DNA for the CDR3: TGTGCCAGCAGCGTAGGAACGGGAGACACTGAAGCTTTCTTT. The rearrangement joins TRBV9 to TRBJ1-1; the D is unclear. CDR1 is SGDLS and CDR2 is YYNGEE in the germline V gene. The CDR3 extends over 14 amino acids. The V end was cut by 0 bases, the J end by 3 bases, with 9 bases between.

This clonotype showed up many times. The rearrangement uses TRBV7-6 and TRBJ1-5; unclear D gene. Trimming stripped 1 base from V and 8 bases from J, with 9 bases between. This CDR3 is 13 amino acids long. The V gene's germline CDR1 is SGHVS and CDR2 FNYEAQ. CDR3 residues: CASSLGRGEPQHF. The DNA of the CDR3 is TGTGCCAGCAGCTTAGGTAGAGGAGAGCCCCAGCATTTT.

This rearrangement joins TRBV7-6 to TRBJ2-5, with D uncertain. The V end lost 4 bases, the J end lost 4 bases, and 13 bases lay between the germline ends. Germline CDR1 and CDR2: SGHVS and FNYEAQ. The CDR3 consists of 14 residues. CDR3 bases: TGTGCCAGCAGCTCCGCGGTGGCTCGAGAGACCCAGTACTTC. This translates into CASSSAVARETQYF. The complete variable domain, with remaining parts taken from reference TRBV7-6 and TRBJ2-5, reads GAGVSQSPRYKVTKRGQDVALRCDPISGHVSLYWYRQALGQGPEFLTYFNYEAQQDKSGLPNDRFSAERPEGSISTLTIQRTEQRDSAMYRCASSSAVARETQYFGPGTRLLVL.

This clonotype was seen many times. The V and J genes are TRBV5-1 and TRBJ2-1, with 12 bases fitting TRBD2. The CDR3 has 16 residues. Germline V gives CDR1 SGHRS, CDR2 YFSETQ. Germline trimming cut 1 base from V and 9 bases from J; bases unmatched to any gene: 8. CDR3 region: CASSLYPSGRAGEQFF. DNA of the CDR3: TGCGCCAGCAGCTTGTATCCTAGCGGGAGGGCCGGTGAGCAGTTCTTC.

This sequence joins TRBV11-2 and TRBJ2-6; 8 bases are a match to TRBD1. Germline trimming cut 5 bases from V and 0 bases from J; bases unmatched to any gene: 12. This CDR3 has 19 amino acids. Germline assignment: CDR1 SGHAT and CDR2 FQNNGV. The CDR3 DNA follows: TGTGCCAGCAGCGAATTTAAGGACAGGGATGTCTCTGGGGCCAACGTCCTGACTTTC. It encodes CASSEFKDRDVSGANVLTF.

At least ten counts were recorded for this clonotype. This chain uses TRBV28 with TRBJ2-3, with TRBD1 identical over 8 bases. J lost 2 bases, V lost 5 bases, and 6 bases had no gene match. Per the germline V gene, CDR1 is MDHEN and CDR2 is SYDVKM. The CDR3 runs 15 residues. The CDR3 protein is CASSNRGVLTDTQYF. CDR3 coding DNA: TGTGCCAGCAGTAACAGGGGGGTTCTCACAGATACGCAGTATTTT.

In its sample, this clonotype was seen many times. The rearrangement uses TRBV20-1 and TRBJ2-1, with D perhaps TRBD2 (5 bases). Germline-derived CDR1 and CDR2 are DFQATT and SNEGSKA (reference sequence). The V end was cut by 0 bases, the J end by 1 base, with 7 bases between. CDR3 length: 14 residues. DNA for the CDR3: TGCAGTGCTAGAGATTTAGCGTCCTACAATGAGCAGTTCTTC. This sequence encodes CSARDLASYNEQFF.

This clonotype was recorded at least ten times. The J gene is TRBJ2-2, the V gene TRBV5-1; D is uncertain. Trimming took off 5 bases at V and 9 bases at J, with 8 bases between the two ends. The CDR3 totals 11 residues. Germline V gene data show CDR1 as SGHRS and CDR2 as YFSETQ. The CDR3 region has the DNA TGCGCCAGCAGACAAGGGAGGGAGCTGTTTTTT. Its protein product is CASRQGRELFF.

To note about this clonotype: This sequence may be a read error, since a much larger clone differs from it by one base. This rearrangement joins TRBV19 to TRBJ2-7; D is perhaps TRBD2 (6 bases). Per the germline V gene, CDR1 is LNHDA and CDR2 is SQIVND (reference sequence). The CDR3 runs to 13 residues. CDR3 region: CSSRASETYEQYF. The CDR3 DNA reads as TGTTCCAGTAGGGCTAGCGAAACCTACGAGCAGTACTTC.

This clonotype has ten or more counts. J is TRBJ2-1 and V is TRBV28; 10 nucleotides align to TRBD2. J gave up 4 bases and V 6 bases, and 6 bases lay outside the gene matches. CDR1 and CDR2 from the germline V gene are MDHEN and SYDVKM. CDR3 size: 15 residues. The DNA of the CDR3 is TGTGCCAGCAGCCGAACTAGCGGGGTATACAATGAGCAGTTCTTC. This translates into CASSRTSGVYNEQFF.

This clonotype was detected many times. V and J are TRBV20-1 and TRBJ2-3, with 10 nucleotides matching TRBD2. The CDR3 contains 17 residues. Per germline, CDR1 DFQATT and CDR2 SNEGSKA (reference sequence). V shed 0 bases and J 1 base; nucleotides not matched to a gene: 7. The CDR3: CSARDRLLAGGTDTQYF. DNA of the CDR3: TGCAGTGCTAGAGATCGATTGCTAGCGGGGGGCACAGATACGCAGTATTTT.

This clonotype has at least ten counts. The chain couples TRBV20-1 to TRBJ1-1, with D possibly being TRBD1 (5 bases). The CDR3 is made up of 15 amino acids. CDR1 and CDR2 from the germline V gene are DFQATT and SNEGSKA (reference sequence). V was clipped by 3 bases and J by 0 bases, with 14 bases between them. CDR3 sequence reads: CSARARGWMNTEAFF. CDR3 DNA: TGCAGTGCTAGGGCGAGGGGCTGGATGAACACTGAAGCTTTCTTT.

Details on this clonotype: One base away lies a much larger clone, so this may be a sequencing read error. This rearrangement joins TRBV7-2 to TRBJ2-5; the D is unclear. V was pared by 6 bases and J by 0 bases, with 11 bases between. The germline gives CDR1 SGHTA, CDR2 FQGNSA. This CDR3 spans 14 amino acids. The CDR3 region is CASRKWAYQETQYF. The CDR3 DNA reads TGTGCCAGCAGAAAGTGGGCCTACCAAGAGACCCAGTACTTC.

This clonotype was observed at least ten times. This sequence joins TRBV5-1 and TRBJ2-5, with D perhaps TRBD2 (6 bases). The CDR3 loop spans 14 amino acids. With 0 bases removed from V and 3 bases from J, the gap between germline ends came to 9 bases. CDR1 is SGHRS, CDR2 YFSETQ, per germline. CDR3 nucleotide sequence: TGCGCCAGCAGCTTGGAAACGGGGGAAGAGACCCAGTACTTC. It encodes CASSLETGEETQYF. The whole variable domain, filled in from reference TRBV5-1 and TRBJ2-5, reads KAGVTQTPRYLIKTRGQQVTLSCSPISGHRSVSWYQQTPGQGLQFLFEYFSETQRNKGNFPGRFSGRQFSNSRSEMNVSTLELGDSALYLCASSLETGEETQYFGPGTRLLVL.

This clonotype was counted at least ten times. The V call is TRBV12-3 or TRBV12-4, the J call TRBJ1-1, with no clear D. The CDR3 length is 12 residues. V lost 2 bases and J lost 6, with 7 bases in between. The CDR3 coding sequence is TGTGCCAGCAGTTTAAGTTCGGCTGAAGCTTTCTTT. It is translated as CASSLSSAEAFF.

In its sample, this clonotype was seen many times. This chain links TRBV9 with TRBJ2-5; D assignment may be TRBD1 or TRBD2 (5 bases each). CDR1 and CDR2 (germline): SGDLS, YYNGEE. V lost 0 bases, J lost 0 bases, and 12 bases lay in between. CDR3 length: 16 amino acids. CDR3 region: CASSVVAGSNQETQYF. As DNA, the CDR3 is TGTGCCAGCAGCGTAGTAGCAGGGAGCAACCAAGAGACCCAGTACTTC.

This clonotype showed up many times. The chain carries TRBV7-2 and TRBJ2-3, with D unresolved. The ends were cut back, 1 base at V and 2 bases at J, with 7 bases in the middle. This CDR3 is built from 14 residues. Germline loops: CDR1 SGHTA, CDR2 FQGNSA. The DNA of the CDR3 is TGTGCCAGCAGCTTAGGTGGGATCACAGATACGCAGTATTTT. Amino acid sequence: CASSLGGITDTQYF.

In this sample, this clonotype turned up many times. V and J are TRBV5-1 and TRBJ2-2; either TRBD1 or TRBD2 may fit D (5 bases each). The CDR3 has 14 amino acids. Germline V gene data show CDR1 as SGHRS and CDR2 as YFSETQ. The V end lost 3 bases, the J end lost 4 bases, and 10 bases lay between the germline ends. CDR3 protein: CASSSGTITGELFF. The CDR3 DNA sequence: TGCGCCAGCAGCTCCGGGACGATCACCGGGGAGCTGTTTTTT.